The next 8 T cell receptor beta chains were all read from a single sample in a study of blood T cells in healthy people across ages. A J-beta primer mix and a sample-barcoded 5' primer were used in a second PCR of roughly 7 to 12 cycles. MiXCR, applied by TCRdb to the 5' RACE reads, yields one record per CDR3 protein. Among roughly 2 million distinct CDR3 sequences, 40% to 55% were seen once, and the ten largest hold 2.1%. Source material: blood. All receptors derive from a woman between 40 and 50 years old in good health.

J is TRBJ1-2 and V is TRBV5-1, with 8 nucleotides matching TRBD1. The J segment lost 1 base and the V segment lost 0 bases, leaving 5 bases of the junction unmatched. The germline V gene encodes CDR1 SGHRS and CDR2 YFSETQ. This CDR3 spans 16 amino acids. DNA for the CDR3: TGCGCCAGCAGCTTGGCGGGACAGGACCTTAACTATGGCTACACCTTC. It translates to CASSLAGQDLNYGYTF.

The chain couples TRBV5-5 to TRBJ2-4; tentative D call: TRBD1 (6 bases). There are 16 residues in the CDR3. Trimming shortened V by 2 bases and J by 0 bases, and 12 bases separated the two germline ends. The germline CDR1 and CDR2 sequences are SGHKS and YYEKEE (reference sequence). The CDR3 loop reads CASSLQGREAKNIQYF. In nucleotides, the CDR3 is TGTGCCAGCAGCTTACAGGGTCGGGAAGCCAAAAACATTCAGTACTTC.

This clonotype came up a few times. The J gene is TRBJ2-1, the V gene TRBV4-3, with TRBD1 identical over 7 bases. CDR3 length: 15 residues. From germline, CDR1 is LGHNA and CDR2 YSLEER. With 0 bases clipped from V and 10 bases from J, the junction kept 9 bases outside the gene matches. The CDR3 region is CASSQDGDRDSEQFF. Here the CDR3 DNA reads TGCGCCAGCAGCCAAGACGGAGACCGGGACAGCGAGCAGTTCTTC.

This clonotype appeared a few times. CDR3 protein: CATSRDVVTDTQYF. As DNA, the CDR3 is TGTGCCACCAGCAGAGATGTCGTCACAGATACGCAGTATTTT. V gene TRBV15 combines with J gene TRBJ2-3; D uncertain. V dropped 0 bases and J dropped 2 bases, with 6 bases sitting between them. This CDR3 has 14 residues. Germline V lookup: CDR1 LNHNV, CDR2 YYDKDF (reference sequence).

The genes are TRBV12-3 or TRBV12-4 and TRBJ2-1, with 12 bases identical to TRBD2. The CDR3 consists of 14 residues. V was pared by 7 bases and J by 8 bases, with 6 bases of the junction left unmatched. CDR3 DNA: TGTGCCAGCACCGTCCGACTAGCGGGGGATGAGCAGTTCTTC. Protein sequence: CASTVRLAGDEQFF.

The rearrangement joins TRBV29-1 to TRBJ2-1; the match to TRBD2 covers 8 bases. V shed 6 bases, J shed 7 bases, and the junction held 11 bases outside the gene matches. Germline V CDR1 and CDR2: SQVTM, ANQGSEA. This CDR3 has 14 residues. CDR3 amino acids: CSVGLRGVGNEQFF. The CDR3 nucleotides read TGCAGCGTAGGCTTGCGGGGGGTAGGAAATGAGCAGTTCTTC.

The table lists this clonotype with a count of one. The V call is TRBV6-4, the J call TRBJ2-4, with TRBD1 matching 7 bases. Germline-derived CDR1 and CDR2 are MRHNA and SNTAGT. The ends lost 4 bases at V and 1 base at J; junction bases unmatched: 7. The CDR3 contains 16 residues. CDR3 DNA: TGTGCCAGCAGTGTTCTCTCGGACAGGGCCAAAAACATTCAGTACTTC. The encoded protein is CASSVLSDRAKNIQYF.

Only a few counts were recorded for this clonotype. This chain joins TRBV4-2 and TRBJ1-2, with a weak D call TRBD1 (6 bases). The ends were cut back, 6 bases at V and 7 bases at J, with 21 bases in the middle. The CDR3 runs to 15 residues. CDR1 LGHNA and CDR2 YNFKEQ come from the germline V gene. CDR3 sequence (DNA): TGTGCCAGCAGTCCTGGGCAGGGGCCCCCTAGTGGCTACACCTTC. Amino acids: CASSPGQGPPSGYTF.